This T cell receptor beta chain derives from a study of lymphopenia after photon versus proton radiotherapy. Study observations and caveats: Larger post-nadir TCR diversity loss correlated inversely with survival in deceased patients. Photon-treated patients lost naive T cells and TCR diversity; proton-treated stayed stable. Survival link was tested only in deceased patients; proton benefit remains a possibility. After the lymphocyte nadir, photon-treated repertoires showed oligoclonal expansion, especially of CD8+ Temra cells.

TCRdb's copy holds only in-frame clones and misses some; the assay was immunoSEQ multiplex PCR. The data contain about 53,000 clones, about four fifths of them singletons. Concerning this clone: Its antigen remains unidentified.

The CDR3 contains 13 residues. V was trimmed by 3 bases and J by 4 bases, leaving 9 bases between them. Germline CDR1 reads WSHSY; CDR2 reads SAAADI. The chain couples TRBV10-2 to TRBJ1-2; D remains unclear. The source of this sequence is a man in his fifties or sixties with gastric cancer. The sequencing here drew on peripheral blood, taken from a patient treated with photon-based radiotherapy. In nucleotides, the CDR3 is TGCGCCAGCAGTGACGGGGATCTCTATGGCTACACCTTC. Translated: CASSDGDLYGYTF.